This TCR beta chain appears in the sequencing data of a study of blood T cell repertoires in COVID-19. About the study: Spain, Italy and the United States supplied samples that represented acute and convalescent COVID-19. Nucleic acid was either cDNA or gDNA, and it came from T cells, B-cell-depleted T cells, or PBMCs.

V was clipped by 4 bases and J by 8 bases, with 9 bases between them. The CDR3 sequence is 12 residues long. Germline assignment: CDR1 SGHTA and CDR2 FQGTGA. Original analysis: Amplification of reference gene primers was used by the study to estimate nucleated cell counts. This table comes from immunoSEQ multiplex PCR, and its TCRdb copy is limited to in-frame clones, with some not included. V, J and clone size derive from that table, while D and trimming were established from the DNA sequence. The data show approximately 84,000 clones, 80% seen once. The sample consisted of peripheral blood. The source of this sequence is a human donor in a cohort sampled during active COVID-19. The genes are TRBV7-3 and TRBJ2-1; weak D call: TRBD2 (7 bases). The CDR3 sequence: CASSSGGDEQFF. The CDR3 DNA sequence: TGTGCCAGCAGCTCGGGGGGCGATGAGCAGTTCTTC.